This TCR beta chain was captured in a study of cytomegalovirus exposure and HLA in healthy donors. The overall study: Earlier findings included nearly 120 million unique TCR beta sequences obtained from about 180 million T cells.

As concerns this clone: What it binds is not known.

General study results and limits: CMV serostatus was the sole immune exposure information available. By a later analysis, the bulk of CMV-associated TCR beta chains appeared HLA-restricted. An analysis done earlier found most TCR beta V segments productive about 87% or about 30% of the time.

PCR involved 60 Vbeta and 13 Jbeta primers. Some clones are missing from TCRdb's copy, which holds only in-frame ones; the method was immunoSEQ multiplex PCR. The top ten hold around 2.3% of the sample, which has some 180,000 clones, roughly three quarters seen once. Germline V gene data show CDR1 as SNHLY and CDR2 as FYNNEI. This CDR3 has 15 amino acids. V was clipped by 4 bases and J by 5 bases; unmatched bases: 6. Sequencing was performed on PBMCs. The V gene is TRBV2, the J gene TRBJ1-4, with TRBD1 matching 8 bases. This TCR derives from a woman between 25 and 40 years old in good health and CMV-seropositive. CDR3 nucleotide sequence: TGTGCCAGCAGTGGTGTAGGACAGGGAAATGAAAAACTGTTTTTT. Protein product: CASSGVGQGNEKLFF. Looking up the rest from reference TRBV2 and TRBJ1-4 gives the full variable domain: EPEVTQTPSHQVTQMGQEVILRCVPISNHLYFYWYRQILGQKVEFLVSFYNNEISEKSEIFDDQFSVERPDGSNFTLKIRSTKLEDSAMYFCASSGVGQGNEKLFFGSGTQLSVL.